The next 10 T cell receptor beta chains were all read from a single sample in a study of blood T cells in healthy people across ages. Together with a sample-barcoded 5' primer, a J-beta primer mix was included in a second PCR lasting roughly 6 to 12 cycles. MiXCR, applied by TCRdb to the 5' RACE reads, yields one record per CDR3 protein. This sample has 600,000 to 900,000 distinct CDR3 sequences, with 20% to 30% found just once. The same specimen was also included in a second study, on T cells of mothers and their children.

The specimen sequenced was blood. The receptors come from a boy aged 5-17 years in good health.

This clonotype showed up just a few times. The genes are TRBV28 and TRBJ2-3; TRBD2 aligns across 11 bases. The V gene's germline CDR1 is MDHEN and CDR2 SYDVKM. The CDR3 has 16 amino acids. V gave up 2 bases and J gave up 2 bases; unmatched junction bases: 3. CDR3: CASSLISGGATDTQYF. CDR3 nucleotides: TGTGCCAGCAGTTTAATTAGCGGGGGGGCCACAGATACGCAGTATTTT. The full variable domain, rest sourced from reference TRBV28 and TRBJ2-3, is DVKVTQSSRYLVKRTGEKVFLECVQDMDHENMFWYRQDPGLGLRLIYFSYDVKMKEKGDIPEGYSVSREKKERFSLILESASTNQTSMYLCASSLISGGATDTQYFGPGTRLTVL.

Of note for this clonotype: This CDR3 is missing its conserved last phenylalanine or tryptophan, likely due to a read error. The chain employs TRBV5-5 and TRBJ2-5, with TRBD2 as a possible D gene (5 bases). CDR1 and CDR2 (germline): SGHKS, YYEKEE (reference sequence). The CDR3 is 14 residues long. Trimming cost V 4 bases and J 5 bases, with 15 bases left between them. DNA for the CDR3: TGTGCCAGCAGCATAGGGTGGAGAGGGGAGACCCAGTACCTC. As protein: CASSIGWRGETQYL.

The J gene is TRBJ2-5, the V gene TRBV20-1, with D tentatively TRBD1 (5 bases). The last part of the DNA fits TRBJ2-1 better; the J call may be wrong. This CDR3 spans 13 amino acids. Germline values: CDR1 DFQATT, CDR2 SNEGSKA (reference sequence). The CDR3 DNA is TGCAGTGCTAGAGCCAGGGCAACCAATGAGCAGTTCTTC. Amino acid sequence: CSARARATNEQFF.

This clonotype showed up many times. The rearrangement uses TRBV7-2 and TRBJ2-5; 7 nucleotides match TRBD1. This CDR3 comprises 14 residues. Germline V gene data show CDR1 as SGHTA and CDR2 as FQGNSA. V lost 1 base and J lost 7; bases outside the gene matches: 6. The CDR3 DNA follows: TGTGCCAGCAGCTTAGGAGGGGGCTTTGGGACCCAGTACTTC. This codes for CASSLGGGFGTQYF.

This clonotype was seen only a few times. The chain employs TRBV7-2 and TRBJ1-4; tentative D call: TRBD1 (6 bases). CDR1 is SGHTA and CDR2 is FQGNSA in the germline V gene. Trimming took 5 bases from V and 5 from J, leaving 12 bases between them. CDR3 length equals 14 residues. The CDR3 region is CASSLDRQNEKLFF. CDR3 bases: TGTGCCAGCAGCCTCGACAGGCAAAATGAAAAACTGTTTTTT.

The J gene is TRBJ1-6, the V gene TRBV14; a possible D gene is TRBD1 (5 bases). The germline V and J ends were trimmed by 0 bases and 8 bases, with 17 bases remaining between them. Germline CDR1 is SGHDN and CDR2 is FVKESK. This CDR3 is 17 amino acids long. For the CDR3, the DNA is TGTGCCAGCAGCCAAGAAATAAGGGGCAAACGGGATTCACCCCTCCACTTT. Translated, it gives CASSQEIRGKRDSPLHF.

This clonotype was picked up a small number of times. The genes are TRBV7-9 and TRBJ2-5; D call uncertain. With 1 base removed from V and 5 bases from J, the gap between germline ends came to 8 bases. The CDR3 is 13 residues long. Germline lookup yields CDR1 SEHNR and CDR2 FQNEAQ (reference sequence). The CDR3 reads CASSLEPRETQYF. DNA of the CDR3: TGTGCCAGCAGCTTAGAACCCCGGGAGACCCAGTACTTC.

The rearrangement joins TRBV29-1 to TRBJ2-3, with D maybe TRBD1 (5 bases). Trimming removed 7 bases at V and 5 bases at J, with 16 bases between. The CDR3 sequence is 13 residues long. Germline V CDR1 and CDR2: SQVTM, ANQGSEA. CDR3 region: CSGARVTGDTQYF. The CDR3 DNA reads TGCAGCGGAGCCAGGGTCACGGGAGATACGCAGTATTTT.

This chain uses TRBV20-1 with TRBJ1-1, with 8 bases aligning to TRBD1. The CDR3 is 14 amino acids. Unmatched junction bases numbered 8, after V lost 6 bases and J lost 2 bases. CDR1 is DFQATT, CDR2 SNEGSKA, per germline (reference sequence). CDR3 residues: CSAHRTGPNTEAFF. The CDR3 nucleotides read TGCAGTGCCCACCGGACAGGGCCTAACACTGAAGCTTTCTTT.

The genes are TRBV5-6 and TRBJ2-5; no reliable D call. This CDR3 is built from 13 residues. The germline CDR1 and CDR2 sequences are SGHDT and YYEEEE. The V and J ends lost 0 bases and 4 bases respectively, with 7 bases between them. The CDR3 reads CASSLGRPETQYF. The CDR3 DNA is TGTGCCAGCAGCTTGGGCAGACCAGAGACCCAGTACTTC.